The count of the clone carrying this T cell receptor (beta chain) is one. This CDR3 has 14 residues. Trimming shortened V by 6 bases and J by 7 bases, and 15 bases separated the two germline ends. The data were taken from a study of patients and donors after allogeneic stem cell transplantation. TCRdb reanalysed the RT-PCR reads using MiXCR and keeps one entry per CDR3 protein. Seen here are some 160,000 distinct CDR3 sequences, about 24% observed once, and the top ten hold 26%. The specimen sequenced was blood, either unsorted or a sorted T cell fraction (not recorded which). The sequence was obtained from a human donor who was either an allogeneic HSCT recipient or a stem cell or donor lymphocyte infusion donor (not recorded which). It is not recorded whose cells these are; they may come from a transplant donor. The chain is built from TRBV12-3 or TRBV12-4 and TRBJ1-4; D call uncertain. In nucleotides, the CDR3 is TGTGCCAGCAGCCAGAGGGCAGAATTTGAAAAACTGTTTTTT. It is translated as CASSQRAEFEKLFF.